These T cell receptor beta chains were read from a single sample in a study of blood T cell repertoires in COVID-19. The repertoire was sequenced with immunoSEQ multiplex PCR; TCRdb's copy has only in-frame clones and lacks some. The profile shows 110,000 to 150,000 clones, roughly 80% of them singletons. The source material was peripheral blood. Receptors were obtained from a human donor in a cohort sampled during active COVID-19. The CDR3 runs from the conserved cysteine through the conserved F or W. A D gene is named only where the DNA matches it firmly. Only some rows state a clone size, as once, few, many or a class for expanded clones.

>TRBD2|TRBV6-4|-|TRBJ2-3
CASSTSGESDTQYF
TGTGCCAGCAGTACCAGCGGGGAGTCGGATACGCAGTATTTT
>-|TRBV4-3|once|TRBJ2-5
CASSQDRGASQETQYF
TGCGCCAGCAGCCAGGACCGGGGAGCGTCTCAAGAGACCCAGTACTTC
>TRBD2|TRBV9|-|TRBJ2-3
CASSVISGGFGDTQYF
TGTGCCAGCAGCGTGATTAGCGGGGGTTTCGGAGATACGCAGTATTTT
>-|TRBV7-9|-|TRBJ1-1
CASSLQYRAFF
TGTGCCAGCAGCCTACAGTATCGAGCTTTCTTT
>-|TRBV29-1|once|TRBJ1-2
CSVDAPTEDGYTF
TGCAGCGTTGACGCCCCCACCGAGGATGGCTACACCTTC
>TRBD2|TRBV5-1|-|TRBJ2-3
CASSFGASGGAGDTQYF
TGCGCCAGCAGCTTCGGCGCTAGCGGGGGGGCCGGAGATACGCAGTATTTT
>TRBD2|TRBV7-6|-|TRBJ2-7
CASSLVGTSDYEQYF
TGTGCCAGCAGCTTAGTGGGGACTAGCGACTACGAGCAGTACTTC
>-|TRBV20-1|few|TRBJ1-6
CSASVQGRGSYNSPLHF
TGCAGTGCTAGTGTCCAGGGGCGAGGCTCCTATAATTCACCCCTCCACTTT
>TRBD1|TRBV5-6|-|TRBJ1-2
CASSRIRTGGHGYTF
TGTGCCAGCAGCCGGATTAGGACAGGGGGTCATGGCTACACCTTC
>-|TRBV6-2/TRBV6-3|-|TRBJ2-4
CASSNPSEDIQYF
TGTGCCAGCAGTAACCCCTCGGAGGACATTCAGTACTTC
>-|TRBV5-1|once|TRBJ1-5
CASSPGVGGGKNQPQHF
TGCGCCAGCAGCCCCGGAGTCGGGGGTGGGAAAAATCAGCCCCAGCATTTT
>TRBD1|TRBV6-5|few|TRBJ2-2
CASSYSTGVRELFF
TGTGCCAGCAGTTACTCGACAGGGGTGAGGGAGCTGTTTTTT
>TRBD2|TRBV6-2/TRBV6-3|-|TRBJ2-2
CASSLGLATTGELFF
TGTGCCAGCAGCCTGGGACTAGCAACCACCGGGGAGCTGTTTTTT
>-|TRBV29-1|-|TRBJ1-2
CSVAGANYGYTF
TGCAGCGTTGCCGGGGCTAACTATGGCTACACCTTC
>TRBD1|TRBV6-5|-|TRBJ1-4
CASSDRQGGEKLFF
TGTGCCAGCAGCGACCGACAGGGTGGGGAAAAACTGTTTTTT
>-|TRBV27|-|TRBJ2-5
CASSLSPRGPQETQYF
TGTGCCAGCAGTTTATCGCCGCGGGGGCCCCAAGAGACCCAGTACTTC
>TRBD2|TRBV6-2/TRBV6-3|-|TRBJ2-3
CASSYGVGAGGRDTQYF
TGTGCCAGCAGTTACGGGGTTGGTGCGGGGGGCCGTGATACGCAGTATTTT
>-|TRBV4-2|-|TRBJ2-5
CASSQDGASETQYF
TGTGCCAGCAGCCAAGACGGAGCGTCAGAGACCCAGTACTTC
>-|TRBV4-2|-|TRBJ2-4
CASSQAGNGNLGAKNIQYF
TGTGCCAGCAGCCAAGCCGGGAATGGCAACCTAGGAGCCAAAAACATTCAGTACTTC
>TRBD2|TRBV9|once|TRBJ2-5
CASSQIAGQETQYF
TGTGCCAGCAGTCAAATAGCGGGGCAAGAGACCCAGTACTTC
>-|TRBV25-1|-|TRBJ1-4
CASSESGREKLFF
TGTGCCAGCAGTGAAAGCGGAAGAGAAAAACTGTTTTTT
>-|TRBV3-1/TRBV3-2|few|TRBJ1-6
CASSPWEGNSPLHF
TGTGCCAGCAGCCCTTGGGAGGGGAATTCACCCCTCCACTTT
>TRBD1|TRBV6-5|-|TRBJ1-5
CASTKRGQDNQPQHF
TGTGCCAGCACTAAACGAGGACAGGACAATCAGCCCCAGCATTTT
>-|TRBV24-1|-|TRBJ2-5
CATSDSTRFEETQYF
TGTGCCACCAGTGATTCGACTAGGTTCGAAGAGACCCAGTACTTC
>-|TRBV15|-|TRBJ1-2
CATSRLANYGYTF
TGTGCCACCAGCAGGCTAGCTAACTATGGCTACACCTTC
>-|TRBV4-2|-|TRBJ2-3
CASSPPLAVGTDTQYF
TGTGCCAGCAGCCCGCCCTTAGCAGTCGGCACAGATACGCAGTATTTT
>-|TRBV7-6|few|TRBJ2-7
CASSRDTEQYF
TGTGCCAGCAGCCGAGACACCGAGCAGTACTTC
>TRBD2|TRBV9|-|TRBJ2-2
CASSLGLAGNTGELFF
TGTGCCAGCAGCTTAGGACTAGCGGGGAACACCGGGGAGCTGTTTTTT
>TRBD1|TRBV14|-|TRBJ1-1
CASSIRTGRNTEAFF
TGTGCCAGCAGCATTAGGACAGGGAGGAACACTGAAGCTTTCTTT
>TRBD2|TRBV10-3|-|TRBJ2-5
CAISEGLAGGLQETQYF
TGTGCCATCAGTGAAGGGCTAGCGGGGGGCTTACAAGAGACCCAGTACTTC
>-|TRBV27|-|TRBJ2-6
CASSLYMGTAANSGANVLTF
TGTGCCAGCAGTTTATATATGGGGACTGCTGCTAACTCTGGGGCCAACGTCCTGACTTTC
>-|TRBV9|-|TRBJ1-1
CASSVGEGGTTEAFF
TGTGCCAGCAGCGTAGGGGAGGGCGGGACCACTGAAGCTTTCTTT
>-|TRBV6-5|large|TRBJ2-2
CASSPNFGELFF
TGTGCCAGCAGCCCAAACTTCGGGGAGCTGTTTTTT
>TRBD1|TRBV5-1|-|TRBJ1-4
CASSATGSEKLFF
TGCGCCAGCAGCGCGACAGGGAGTGAAAAACTGTTTTTT
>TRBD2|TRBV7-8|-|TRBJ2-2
CASSLAISGGAEELFF
TGTGCCAGCAGCTTAGCGATCAGCGGGGGGGCGGAGGAGCTGTTTTTT
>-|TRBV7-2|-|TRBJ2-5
CASSLGRETQYF
TGTGCCAGCAGCTTAGGGCGGGAGACCCAGTACTTC
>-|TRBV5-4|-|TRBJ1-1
CASSLGRASGTEAFF
TGTGCCAGCAGCTTGGGGAGGGCGTCTGGCACTGAAGCTTTCTTT
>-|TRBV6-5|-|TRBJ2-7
CASNGLRTYEQYF
TGTGCCAGCAACGGACTCAGGACCTACGAGCAGTACTTC
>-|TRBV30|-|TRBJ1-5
CAWSVSLNQPQHF
TGTGCCTGGAGTGTTTCCTTAAATCAGCCCCAGCATTTT
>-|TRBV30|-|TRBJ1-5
CAWSAGSNQPQHF
TGTGCCTGGAGTGCAGGGAGCAATCAGCCCCAGCATTTT
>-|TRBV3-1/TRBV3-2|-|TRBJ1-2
CASSQGGRDSGAF
TGTGCCAGCAGCCAGGGAGGGCGGGACTCCGGGGCCTTC